This is a list of T cell receptor beta chains from one sample in a study of control samples from healthy donors and cancer patients. Measured with immunoSEQ multiplex PCR; TCRdb has only the in-frame clones, and not every one. The sample has 120,000 or so clones, about nine tenths seen once. The sequenced material came from blood. These receptors were obtained from a man aged 35-49 years in good health. CDR3s include the opening cysteine and the closing phenylalanine or tryptophan. D genes are given only for firm matches. Some rows mark clone size as missing; the rest say once, few, many or name a class of expanded clone.

clone_size,v_call,d_call,j_call,cdr3_aa,cdr3_nt
.,TRBV7-2,TRBD1,TRBJ1-3,CASSLQTGVNGNTIYF,TGTGCCAGCAGCCTACAGACAGGGGTTAATGGAAACACCATATATTTT
.,TRBV15,TRBD1,TRBJ1-1,CATSPRQGARPTEAFF,TGTGCCACCAGCCCACGACAGGGGGCGCGACCAACTGAAGCTTTCTTT
.,TRBV24-1,.,TRBJ2-7,CATSDAGTEYEQYF,TGTGCCACCAGTGATGCCGGGACTGAATACGAGCAGTACTTC
.,TRBV6-6,TRBD1,TRBJ1-2,CASSLPPGQTNYGYTF,TGTGCCAGCAGTTTGCCTCCGGGACAGACTAACTATGGCTACACCTTC
.,TRBV3-1/TRBV3-2,TRBD1,TRBJ1-4,CASSLIGQGGEKLFF,TGTGCCAGCAGCCTAATCGGACAGGGAGGTGAAAAACTGTTTTTT
few,TRBV29-1,.,TRBJ1-1,CSVDGLGGVNTEAFF,TGCAGCGTTGACGGGTTGGGGGGAGTAAACACTGAAGCTTTCTTT
.,TRBV9,.,TRBJ1-2,CASSPGGPANYGYTF,TGTGCCAGCAGCCCGGGGGGGCCCGCTAACTATGGCTACACCTTC
.,TRBV9,TRBD1,TRBJ2-1,CASSVQGATNNEQFF,TGTGCCAGCAGCGTTCAGGGGGCGACAAACAATGAGCAGTTCTTC
.,TRBV7-9,.,TRBJ1-1,CASSSLWTVQSTEAFF,TGTGCCAGCAGCTCGCTATGGACGGTACAGTCAACTGAAGCTTTCTTT
.,TRBV4-1,TRBD2,TRBJ2-3,CASSQAALAGGRNTQYF,TGCGCCAGCAGCCAAGCCGCACTAGCGGGGGGGCGCAATACGCAGTATTTT
.,TRBV6-2/TRBV6-3,TRBD1,TRBJ2-7,CASSYPRGLVGEQYF,TGTGCCAGCAGTTACCCCAGGGGGCTGGTGGGAGAGCAGTACTTC
.,TRBV7-3,.,TRBJ2-3,CASSPLGGTDTQYF,TGTGCCAGCAGCCCCCTGGGAGGAACAGATACGCAGTATTTT
few,TRBV21-1,.,TRBJ1-5,CASSEPTGFSNQPQHF,TGTGCCAGCAGCGAGCCGACAGGGTTTAGCAATCAGCCCCAGCATTTT
.,TRBV3-1/TRBV3-2,TRBD1,TRBJ1-5,CASSRTGDQPQHF,TGTGCCAGCAGCAGGACAGGTGATCAGCCCCAGCATTTT
.,TRBV7-3,TRBD1,TRBJ1-1,CASSLRGQGTEAFF,TGTGCCAGCAGCTTAAGGGGACAGGGGACTGAAGCTTTCTTT
.,TRBV12-3/TRBV12-4,.,TRBJ1-1,CASSLTLGTEAFF,TGTGCCAGCAGCCTCACCCTCGGAACTGAAGCTTTCTTT
.,TRBV30,.,TRBJ1-2,CAWSVRGSYTF,TGTGCCTGGAGTGTTAGGGGGTCCTACACCTTC
once,TRBV7-6,.,TRBJ2-2,CASRTGTGNTGELFF,TGTGCCAGCAGGACCGGGACGGGGAACACCGGGGAGCTGTTTTTT
.,TRBV24-1,.,TRBJ2-3,CATSAPWGGTDTQYF,TGTGCCACCAGCGCTCCTTGGGGGGGCACAGATACGCAGTATTTT
.,TRBV5-4,.,TRBJ2-6,CASSPGQYSGANVLTF,TGTGCCAGCAGCCCTGGACAGTACTCTGGGGCCAACGTCCTGACTTTC
.,TRBV27,.,TRBJ1-4,CASSLKGRAGVEKLFF,TGTGCCAGCAGTTTAAAGGGCAGGGCAGGCGTGGAAAAACTGTTTTTT
.,TRBV7-2,TRBD1,TRBJ2-7,CASSLRTGFYEQYF,TGTGCCAGCAGCTTAAGGACAGGGTTCTACGAGCAGTACTTC
.,TRBV7-9,.,TRBJ1-1,CASSFEQDQGEAFF,TGTGCCAGCAGCTTTGAACAGGACCAGGGTGAAGCTTTCTTT
.,TRBV5-5,TRBD1,TRBJ1-2,CASSLNWDRGNYGYTF,TGTGCCAGCAGCTTGAATTGGGACAGGGGGAACTATGGCTACACCTTC
few,TRBV25-1,.,TRBJ1-3,CASQAGYSGNTIYF,TGTGCCAGCCAGGCGGGGTACTCTGGAAACACCATATATTTT
.,TRBV11-2,.,TRBJ2-3,CASSPLGGLTDTQYF,TGTGCCAGCAGCCCGCTCGGGGGACTCACAGATACGCAGTATTTT
.,TRBV19,.,TRBJ2-2,CASSLRTRTGELFF,TGTGCCAGTAGTTTACGGACGAGAACCGGGGAGCTGTTTTTT
.,TRBV4-3,TRBD2,TRBJ2-5,CASSPRKRAGGPLGETQYF,TGCGCCAGCAGCCCCCGAAAGAGAGCGGGGGGGCCTTTAGGAGAGACCCAGTACTTC
.,TRBV5-4,TRBD2,TRBJ2-3,CASSLSGASKDTQYF,TGTGCCAGCAGCCTCAGCGGGGCCTCCAAAGATACGCAGTATTTT
.,TRBV6-1,.,TRBJ1-2,CASSEWDYGYTF,TGTGCCAGCAGTGAATGGGACTATGGCTACACCTTC
.,TRBV27,TRBD1,TRBJ1-3,CASSFDRASAGNTIYF,TGTGCCAGCAGTTTTGACAGGGCATCTGCTGGAAACACCATATATTTT
few,TRBV6-5,.,TRBJ1-5,CASRPAGNQPQHF,TGTGCCAGCAGACCTGCTGGCAATCAGCCCCAGCATTTT
.,TRBV12-3/TRBV12-4,.,TRBJ1-3,CASSLNTGNTIYF,TGTGCCAGCAGTCTTAATACAGGAAACACCATATATTTT
.,TRBV2,TRBD2,TRBJ2-3,CASSLGWGGTTDTQYF,TGTGCCAGCAGCCTGGGTTGGGGGGGGACCACAGATACGCAGTATTTT
.,TRBV10-3,.,TRBJ1-1,CAIRNRDTKNTEAFF,TGTGCCATCAGAAACCGGGACACAAAGAACACTGAAGCTTTCTTT
.,TRBV18,.,TRBJ1-1,CASSPNWGGPEAFF,TGTGCCAGCTCACCGAACTGGGGAGGGCCTGAAGCTTTCTTT
.,TRBV10-3,TRBD1,TRBJ1-1,CAIKRTGADTEAFF,TGTGCCATCAAGCGGACAGGGGCGGACACTGAAGCTTTCTTT
.,TRBV15,TRBD1,TRBJ2-3,CATSAIDRDSNQPQYF,TGTGCCACCAGCGCGATCGACAGGGATAGCAATCAGCCCCAGTATTTT
.,TRBV19,TRBD1,TRBJ1-2,CASSILGPDRVNGYTF,TGTGCCAGTAGTATACTTGGCCCCGACAGGGTCAATGGCTACACCTTC
.,TRBV30,.,TRBJ1-5,CAWSVRSGHQPQHF,TGTGCCTGGAGTGTAAGGTCAGGACATCAGCCCCAGCATTTT
.,TRBV5-1,.,TRBJ2-4,CASSPGTGGNIQYF,TGCGCCAGCAGCCCCGGGACCGGCGGAAACATTCAGTACTTC
once,TRBV28,.,TRBJ1-3,CASSFIYSGNTIYF,TGTGCCAGCAGTTTTATCTACTCTGGAAACACCATATATTTT
.,TRBV20-1,.,TRBJ2-7,CSASGTSGAYEQYF,TGCAGTGCCAGTGGGACGTCGGGGGCCTACGAGCAGTACTTC
.,TRBV7-2,.,TRBJ2-5,CASSLGWRMGAETQYF,TGTGCCAGCAGCTTAGGATGGAGGATGGGAGCGGAGACCCAGTACTTC
.,TRBV19,TRBD1,TRBJ2-7,CASSIQMGQGIAYEQYF,TGTGCCAGTAGTATCCAGATGGGACAGGGTATCGCCTACGAGCAGTACTTC
.,TRBV5-1,.,TRBJ1-2,CASTLGHLGGTGYTF,TGCGCCAGCACCCTTGGACACTTGGGAGGGACTGGCTACACCTTC
.,TRBV5-1,TRBD1,TRBJ2-3,CASSLLTGTGRGDTQYF,TGCGCCAGCAGCCTACTAACCGGGACAGGGAGGGGAGATACGCAGTATTTT
.,TRBV11-3,TRBD1,TRBJ2-5,CASSLPEGGQGEGNQETQYF,TGTGCCAGCAGCTTACCCGAAGGGGGACAGGGGGAGGGGAACCAAGAGACCCAGTACTTC
.,TRBV29-1,.,TRBJ2-5,CSVAGSPYQETQYF,TGCAGCGTGGCAGGCTCACCCTACCAAGAGACCCAGTACTTC
.,TRBV7-2,.,TRBJ2-5,CASSFGGARTQYF,TGTGCCAGCAGCTTCGGCGGAGCGAGGACCCAGTACTTC
.,TRBV4-3,TRBD1,TRBJ1-2,CASSQTDRDYWGYTF,TGCGCCAGCAGCCAAACTGACAGGGACTACTGGGGCTACACCTTC
.,TRBV29-1,.,TRBJ1-1,CSVDKQFGVNTEAFF,TGCAGCGTTGACAAGCAGTTCGGGGTGAACACTGAAGCTTTCTTT